The next 18 T cell receptor beta chains were all read from a single sample in a study of cytomegalovirus exposure and HLA in healthy donors. The table came from immunoSEQ multiplex PCR; TCRdb's copy has only in-frame clones and leaves some out. This table has roughly 220,000 clones, approximately 88% appearing once. Specimen: PBMCs. Source of these receptors: a woman aged 30 to 39 in good health and CMV-seropositive.

The rearrangement joins TRBV9 to TRBJ1-3, with 7 bases aligning to TRBD1. Per the germline V gene, CDR1 is SGDLS and CDR2 is YYNGEE. After removal of 1 base from V and 2 bases from J, the junction contained 3 bases not matched to a gene. This CDR3 comprises 15 residues. CDR3 nucleotide sequence: TGTGCCAGCAGCGTACAGGGGACAGCTGGAAACACCATATATTTT. It encodes CASSVQGTAGNTIYF.

J is TRBJ2-7 and V is TRBV9, with D maybe TRBD2 (6 bases). Trimming cost V 0 bases and J 3 bases, with 13 bases left between them. The CDR3 sequence is 15 residues long. In germline, CDR1 is SGDLS, CDR2 YYNGEE. The CDR3 DNA is TGTGCCAGCAGCGTAGCCCCGGGACTTAACTACGAGCAGTACTTC. Translation: CASSVAPGLNYEQYF.

The J gene is TRBJ1-1, the V gene TRBV27; D might be TRBD1 (5 bases). V gave up 6 bases and J gave up 4 bases, with 15 bases separating them. Germline CDR1 MNHEY, CDR2 SMNVEV (reference sequence). The CDR3 covers 14 residues. The DNA for the CDR3 is TGTGCCAGCAGGCGGGGCCGCACCGGCACTGAAGCTTTCTTT. It codes for CASRRGRTGTEAFF.

The rearrangement uses TRBV2 and TRBJ2-7; 9 nucleotides line up with TRBD1. The germline CDR1 and CDR2 sequences are SNHLY and FYNNEI. The CDR3 contains 12 residues. V trimming: 6 bases; J trimming: 9 bases; junction bases outside the gene matches: 6. CDR3 sequence reads: CASSLTGGGQYF. CDR3 DNA: TGTGCCAGCAGCCTAACAGGGGGCGGGCAGTACTTC.

Concerning this clone: Other DNA sequences in this sample translate to the same CDR3. The gene calls are TRBV10-3 and TRBJ2-7; the D is unclear. Germline V lookup: CDR1 ENHRY, CDR2 SYGVKD. This CDR3 region has 12 residues. The V end lost 2 bases, the J end lost 1 base, and 3 bases lay between the germline ends. The CDR3 sequence is CAISEGSYEQYF. In DNA form, the CDR3 reads TGTGCCATCAGTGAGGGGTCCTACGAGCAGTACTTC.

A few counts support this clone. J is TRBJ1-4 and V is TRBV2; 9 bases agree with TRBD1. V lost 6 bases and J lost 8; bases outside the gene matches: 10. The germline gives CDR1 SNHLY, CDR2 FYNNEI. This CDR3 is built from 15 residues. CDR3 in DNA: TGTGCCAGCAGGCGGCCGGGACAGGGAGGGGAAAAACTGTTTTTT. This gives the protein CASRRPGQGGEKLFF. The full variable domain, in which reference TRBV2 and TRBJ1-4 provide the parts outside the CDR3, is EPEVTQTPSHQVTQMGQEVILRCVPISNHLYFYWYRQILGQKVEFLVSFYNNEISEKSEIFDDQFSVERPDGSNFTLKIRSTKLEDSAMYFCASRRPGQGGEKLFFGSGTQLSVL.

The chain couples TRBV19 to TRBJ1-5; D is uncertain. This CDR3 has 12 residues. The germline V and J ends were trimmed by 3 bases and 5 bases, with 5 bases remaining between them. CDR1 and CDR2 from the germline V gene are LNHDA and SQIVND (reference sequence). In DNA, the CDR3 is TGTGCCAGTAGTATTGGGGATCAGCCCCAGCATTTT. It is translated as CASSIGDQPQHF.

The chain has TRBV5-1 and TRBJ1-1; D ambiguous. The CDR3 totals 14 residues. The V and J ends lost 6 bases and 0 bases respectively, with 12 bases between them. Germline loops: CDR1 SGHRS, CDR2 YFSETQ. CDR3 region: CASTVDGMNTEAFF. CDR3 DNA: TGCGCCAGCACCGTTGACGGAATGAACACTGAAGCTTTCTTT.

The rearrangement links TRBV4-3 to TRBJ2-1; 8 bases fit TRBD2. The CDR3 extends over 16 amino acids. After removal of 0 bases from V and 5 bases from J, the junction contained 6 bases not matched to a gene. Looked up from germline, CDR1 is LGHNA and CDR2 is YSLEER. CDR3 bases: TGCGCCAGCAGCCAAGATCGTCCGGGAGGGAACAATGAGCAGTTCTTC. Protein sequence: CASSQDRPGGNNEQFF.

The V and J genes are TRBV9 and TRBJ2-1; 12 bases line up with TRBD2. V shed 4 bases, J shed 6 bases, and the junction held 5 bases outside the gene matches. Germline CDR1 reads SGDLS; CDR2 reads YYNGEE. The CDR3 is 15 residues long. The CDR3 region has the DNA TGTGCCAGCAGCCCCGGGACTAGCGGGCTCAATGAGCAGTTCTTC. Its protein product is CASSPGTSGLNEQFF. Full variable domain (rest looked up from reference TRBV9 and TRBJ2-1): DSGVTQTPKHLITATGQRVTLRCSPRSGDLSVYWYQQSLDQGLQFLIQYYNGEERAKGNILERFSAQQFPDLHSELNLSSLELGDSALYFCASSPGTSGLNEQFFGPGTRLTVL.

The gene calls are TRBV7-3 and TRBJ2-7, with D unclear. The germline V gene encodes CDR1 SGHTA and CDR2 FQGTGA. This CDR3 comprises 14 residues. V was shortened by 2 bases and J by 0 bases, with 8 bases between the two germline ends. The CDR3 coding sequence is TGTGCCAGCAGCTTATACGGAAACTCCTACGAGCAGTACTTC. This sequence encodes CASSLYGNSYEQYF.

The rearrangement links TRBV15 to TRBJ1-4, with a possible D match to TRBD1 (5 bases). Trimming cost V 4 bases and J 5 bases, with 14 bases left between them. The CDR3 is made up of 15 amino acids. Looked up from germline, CDR1 is LNHNV and CDR2 is YYDKDF (reference sequence). For the CDR3, the DNA is TGTGCCACCAGCACTCCGGGACTCAGGAATGAAAAACTGTTTTTT. It translates to CATSTPGLRNEKLFF.

The V and J genes are TRBV5-1 and TRBJ2-7; no reliable D call. V lost 2 bases and J lost 12, with 12 bases in between. The CDR3 covers 11 residues. CDR1 is SGHRS, CDR2 YFSETQ, per germline. DNA of the CDR3: TGCGCCAGCAGCTTAAGGCCAAACTTGTACTTC. Translated: CASSLRPNLYF.

V and J are TRBV18 and TRBJ2-2, with unresolved D. Trimming stripped 6 bases from V and 1 base from J, with 6 bases between. Germline-derived CDR1 and CDR2 are KGHSH and LQKENI. The length of the CDR3 is 13 residues. The CDR3 bases are TGTGCCAGCTCTCCCCAGAACACCGGGGAGCTGTTTTTT. Translation gives CASSPQNTGELFF.

The chain carries TRBV6-1 and TRBJ2-7, with D hard to call. The CDR3 consists of 10 residues. CDR1 and CDR2 (germline): MNHNS, SASEGT. V was trimmed by 8 bases and J by 7 bases, leaving 9 bases between them. This CDR3 reads CASGNTEQYF. DNA of the CDR3: TGTGCCAGCGGCAACACGGAGCAGTACTTC.

This clone appeared a few times. The chain combines TRBV6-4 with TRBJ2-2, with 9 bases lining up with TRBD2. With V trimmed by 2 bases and J by 4 bases, 2 bases remained unmatched. The CDR3 has 15 amino acids. Germline CDR1 and CDR2: MRHNA and SNTAGT. The CDR3 reads CASSDEAGGTGELFF. The CDR3 DNA reads TGTGCCAGCAGTGACGAAGCGGGGGGCACCGGGGAGCTGTTTTTT.

As to this clone: The same CDR3 is also encoded by other DNA sequences in this sample. This chain joins TRBV10-3 and TRBJ2-7; D is unclear. V lost 2 bases to trimming and J lost 4 bases, with 6 bases between them. CDR1 is ENHRY, CDR2 SYGVKD, per germline. This CDR3 is 12 amino acids long. The CDR3 sequence: CAISEGSYEQYF. The CDR3 bases are TGTGCCATCAGTGAGGGGTCGTACGAGCAGTACTTC.

This chain connects TRBV11-3 to TRBJ2-2; D perhaps matches TRBD1 (6 bases). The V end was cut by 3 bases, the J end by 0 bases, with 8 bases between. The CDR3 runs to 15 residues. Germline V gives CDR1 SGHNT, CDR2 YENEEA. CDR3 region: CASSLGQANTGELFF. Here the CDR3 DNA reads TGTGCCAGCAGCTTGGGACAAGCGAACACCGGGGAGCTGTTTTTT. The full variable domain, its missing parts supplied by reference TRBV11-3 and TRBJ2-2, is EAGVVQSPRYKIIEKKQPVAFWCNPISGHNTLYWYLQNLGQGPELLIRYENEEAVDDSQLPKDRFSAERLKGVDSTLKIQPAELGDSAVYLCASSLGQANTGELFFGEGSRLTVL.